The entry below gives a single TCR beta chain sequence along with its context. Antigen unknown. The data derive from a study of blood T cells in healthy people across ages. The study's findings and limits: TCR beta diversity, measured per million T cells, fell in a roughly linear way with age. A greater number of naive CD4+ cells and higher diversity distinguished long-lived donors from aged donors.

After removal of 8 bases from V and 3 bases from J, the junction contained 13 bases not matched to a gene. Germline CDR1 SQVTM, CDR2 ANQGSEA. The CDR3 contains 14 residues. Next came a second PCR, run for about 6 to 12 cycles, which used a sample-barcoded 5' primer along with a J-beta primer mix. CDR3-containing paired-end reads numbered at least 2.5 million in each sample. From the 5' RACE reads, TCRdb called clonotypes with MiXCR, one entry per CDR3 protein. The table shows roughly 1.7 million distinct CDR3 sequences, with 30% to 35% occurring only once. Sequenced input: blood. The chain is built from TRBV29-1 and TRBJ2-7; the match to TRBD2 covers 7 bases. This TCR came from a young woman in good health. In DNA, the CDR3 is TGCAGCTCGGCCGAAGGGAGGGTAGGCTACGAGCAGTACTTC. It yields the protein CSSAEGRVGYEQYF.